These 22 T cell receptor beta chains came from one sample sequenced in a study of blood T cell repertoires in COVID-19. TCRdb's table, derived via immunoSEQ multiplex PCR, lists solely in-frame clones and lacks some. The sample lists approximately 240,000 clones; about nine tenths were seen once. The source material was peripheral blood. Receptor source: a man between 25 and 39 years old with COVID-19, enrolled during active disease.

This clone was seen a few times. V usage is TRBV5-1 and J usage is TRBJ1-5; unclear D gene. CDR3 length: 17 residues. Germline V CDR1 and CDR2: SGHRS, YFSETQ. The ends were cut back, 0 bases at V and 0 bases at J, with 13 bases in the middle. Here the CDR3 DNA reads TGCGCCAGCAGCTTGGCGCCTACACGACATAGCAATCAGCCCCAGCATTTT. Translating it yields CASSLAPTRHSNQPQHF.

V usage is TRBV4-1 and J usage is TRBJ1-5; D is undetermined. CDR1 and CDR2 from the germline V gene are MGHRA and YSYEKL. V dropped 6 bases and J dropped 7 bases, with 13 bases sitting between them. The CDR3 totals 13 residues. CDR3 sequence (DNA): TGCGCCAGCAGTCGCGGGCTTCAGCAGCCCCAGCATTTT. Translating it yields CASSRGLQQPQHF.

The chain links TRBV6-1 to TRBJ1-3; no clear D gene. With 2 bases removed from V and 8 bases from J, the gap between germline ends came to 13 bases. CDR1 and CDR2 (germline): MNHNS, SASEGT. This CDR3 spans 14 amino acids. This chain's CDR3 is CASSERGSVDTIYF. CDR3 sequence (DNA): TGTGCCAGCAGTGAACGGGGTTCGGTGGACACCATATATTTT.

V usage is TRBV5-5 and J usage is TRBJ2-7, with 7 bases aligning to TRBD2. Trimming at V came to 0 bases and at J to 2 bases, leaving 5 bases not matched to a gene. Germline loops: CDR1 SGHKS, CDR2 YYEKEE (reference sequence). The CDR3 extends over 15 amino acids. The CDR3 nucleotides are TGTGCCAGCAGCTTGGACCTTGCGGGAGCCTACGAGCAGTACTTC. As protein: CASSLDLAGAYEQYF. Supplemented by reference TRBV5-5 and TRBJ2-7, the full variable domain reads DAGVTQSPTHLIKTRGQQVTLRCSPISGHKSVSWYQQVLGQGPQFIFQYYEKEERGRGNFPDRFSARQFPNYSSELNVNALLLGDSALYLCASSLDLAGAYEQYFGPGTRLTVT.

The chain uses TRBV24-1 and TRBJ2-3; D may be TRBD1 (5 bases). The V gene lost 4 bases and the J gene lost 0 bases, with 13 bases spanning the gap. The germline gives CDR1 KGHDR, CDR2 SFDVKD. The CDR3 is 16 amino acids. CDR3 amino acids: CATSDRTSRSTDTQYF. The CDR3 nucleotides are TGTGCCACCAGTGACCGGACATCACGTAGCACAGATACGCAGTATTTT.

This chain uses TRBV2 with TRBJ1-4, with 9 bases matching TRBD1. V lost 2 bases to trimming and J lost 3 bases; unmatched junction nucleotides: 4. The germline V gene has CDR1 SNHLY and CDR2 FYNNEI. The CDR3 contains 16 residues. Written as DNA, the CDR3 is TGTGCCAGCAGTGAAACCCGGGACAGGGCTAATGAAAAACTGTTTTTT. As protein: CASSETRDRANEKLFF.

J is TRBJ2-2 and V is TRBV6-5; 8 positions match TRBD2. CDR3 length: 14 amino acids. V lost 9 bases and J lost 2; bases outside the gene matches: 5. The germline gives CDR1 MNHEY, CDR2 SVGAGI. The CDR3 sequence is CASRGGQNTGELFF. The CDR3 DNA reads as TGTGCCAGTCGGGGGGGCCAAAACACCGGGGAGCTGTTTTTT.

This sequence joins TRBV4-2 and TRBJ1-2; D gene ambiguous. V lost 0 bases and J lost 0, with 8 bases in between. Germline-derived CDR1 and CDR2 are LGHNA and YNFKEQ. The CDR3 has 15 amino acids. The CDR3 DNA sequence: TGTGCCAGCAGCCAAGAGAGGTTAGCTAACTATGGCTACACCTTC. Its protein product is CASSQERLANYGYTF.

The rearrangement uses TRBV11-1 and TRBJ1-1; D is possibly TRBD1 (5 bases). The CDR3 runs to 14 residues. Germline V gene data show CDR1 as SGHAT and CDR2 as FQDESV (reference sequence). Trimming stripped 2 bases from V and 3 bases from J, with 10 bases between. The CDR3 nucleotides are TGTGCCAGCAGCTTACAGGGTTATGACACTGAAGCTTTCTTT. This gives the protein CASSLQGYDTEAFF.

This sequence joins TRBV9 and TRBJ2-7; weak D call: TRBD2 (5 bases). Germline assignment: CDR1 SGDLS and CDR2 YYNGEE. V was pared by 0 bases and J by 6 bases, with 10 bases between. This CDR3 has 13 amino acids. In DNA, the CDR3 is TGTGCCAGCAGCGTAGTTTTGGGAGCCGAGCAGTACTTC. Translation: CASSVVLGAEQYF. The whole variable domain, remainder taken from reference TRBV9 and TRBJ2-7, is DSGVTQTPKHLITATGQRVTLRCSPRSGDLSVYWYQQSLDQGLQFLIQYYNGEERAKGNILERFSAQQFPDLHSELNLSSLELGDSALYFCASSVVLGAEQYFGPGTRLTVT.

The chain uses TRBV19 and TRBJ1-5, with D maybe TRBD1 (6 bases). Trimming cost V 4 bases and J 4 bases, with 20 bases left between them. The CDR3 has 17 residues. Germline CDR1 LNHDA, CDR2 SQIVND (reference sequence). In DNA, the CDR3 is TGTGCCAGTAGTACCAAAAGGCGAGGGGGTGGAAATCAGCCCCAGCATTTT. It codes for CASSTKRRGGGNQPQHF.

The genes are TRBV6-5 and TRBJ1-1; 9 nucleotides agree with TRBD1. Losses at the gene ends were 6 bases for V and 0 bases for J; bases not matched to a gene: 5. The CDR3 extends over 15 amino acids. CDR1 and CDR2 from the germline V gene are MNHEY and SVGAGI. CDR3 in amino acids: CASRTDRGLNTEAFF. CDR3 bases: TGTGCCAGCAGGACGGACAGGGGCTTGAACACTGAAGCTTTCTTT.

The chain couples TRBV6-5 to TRBJ1-3, with 7 bases lining up with TRBD1. Germline V gene lookup returns CDR1 MNHEY and CDR2 SVGAGI. The CDR3 sequence is 13 residues long. V shed 8 bases and J 4 bases; nucleotides not matched to a gene: 5. Written as DNA, the CDR3 is TGTGCCAGCGGACCAGGGGGAGGAAACACCATATATTTT. This encodes CASGPGGGNTIYF.

J is TRBJ2-7 and V is TRBV5-6; a possible D gene is TRBD2 (6 bases). Germline V lookup: CDR1 SGHDT, CDR2 YYEEEE. V lost 0 bases, J lost 6 bases, and 16 bases lay in between. The CDR3 extends over 15 amino acids. The CDR3: CASSLGIWGGGEQYF. The DNA of the CDR3 is TGTGCCAGCAGCTTGGGTATATGGGGAGGAGGCGAGCAGTACTTC.

The V gene is TRBV6-6, the J gene TRBJ1-2, with D uncertain. V lost 2 bases and J lost 7, with 11 bases in between. The CDR3 contains 13 residues. From germline, CDR1 is MNHNY and CDR2 SVGAGI (reference sequence). The CDR3 reads CASSYPSGRGYTF. The CDR3 region has the DNA TGTGCCAGCAGTTACCCATCAGGCCGTGGCTACACCTTC.

This chain joins TRBV7-2 and TRBJ2-3; 8 bases line up with TRBD2. The ends lost 0 bases at V and 8 bases at J; junction bases unmatched: 4. Per the germline V gene, CDR1 is SGHTA and CDR2 is FQGNSA. The CDR3 length is 14 residues. The DNA of the CDR3 is TGTGCCAGCAGCTTAGCCGGGGGGGCCGGTACGCAGTATTTT. It codes for CASSLAGGAGTQYF.

Only a few counts were recorded for this clone. The chain employs TRBV2 and TRBJ1-4, with D tentatively TRBD1 (6 bases). Germline CDR1 and CDR2: SNHLY and FYNNEI. The CDR3 sequence is 16 residues long. Deletions cut 3 bases from V and 4 bases from J, with 15 bases between. The CDR3 here is CASSDLGAVNNEKLFF. CDR3 DNA sequence: TGTGCCAGCAGTGATTTGGGGGCCGTTAATAATGAAAAACTGTTTTTT.

The chain combines TRBV6-5 with TRBJ2-5, with 12 nucleotides matching TRBD2. Germline CDR1 is MNHEY and CDR2 is SVGAGI. This CDR3 contains 15 residues. V trimming: 11 bases; J trimming: 5 bases; junction bases outside the gene matches: 12. This CDR3 is CAPLRTSGVGETQYF. The DNA of the CDR3 is TGTGCCCCCTTAAGGACTAGCGGGGTGGGGGAGACCCAGTACTTC.

The J gene is TRBJ2-2, the V gene TRBV18; possibly TRBD2 for D (7 bases). The CDR3 runs to 18 residues. V lost 3 bases to trimming and J lost 3 bases, with 20 bases between them. Germline V CDR1 and CDR2: KGHSH, LQKENI. The CDR3: CASSPRISGGYDTGELFF. In DNA form, the CDR3 reads TGTGCCAGCTCACCTAGGATTTCGGGGGGCTACGACACCGGGGAGCTGTTTTTT.

This sequence joins TRBV30 and TRBJ1-6; D is perhaps TRBD1 (5 bases). This CDR3 comprises 16 residues. V lost 0 bases and J lost 3, with 12 bases in between. Germline V gives CDR1 GTSNPN, CDR2 SVGIG (reference sequence). CDR3 in amino acids: CAWSVRRRDYNSPLHF. CDR3 DNA: TGTGCCTGGAGTGTACGTCGCAGGGACTATAATTCACCCCTCCACTTT.

This chain links TRBV6-5 with TRBJ1-2; no firm D call. V shed 8 bases and J shed 6 bases, with 16 bases lying between them. Germline V lookup: CDR1 MNHEY, CDR2 SVGAGI. The CDR3 is made up of 13 amino acids. Here the CDR3 reads CASREVSRNGYTF. The DNA of the CDR3 is TGTGCCAGCCGGGAGGTTTCCCGTAATGGCTACACCTTC.

The gene calls are TRBV6-2 or TRBV6-3 and TRBJ2-2; no reliable D call. CDR1 MNHEY and CDR2 SVGEGT come from the germline V gene. The V gene lost 4 bases and the J gene lost 1 base, with 10 bases spanning the gap. CDR3 length: 15 amino acids. The chain's CDR3 is CASSFQRLNTGELFF. The CDR3 region has the DNA TGTGCCAGCAGTTTCCAACGACTGAACACCGGGGAGCTGTTTTTT.